The 25 T cell receptor beta chains given below trace back to one sample, sequenced in a study of glioma-infiltrating T cells. Amplification of TCR alpha and beta CDR3 regions from RNA used iRepertoire nested multiplex PCR. A single record per CDR3 protein comes from TCRdb applying MiXCR to the multiplex PCR reads. The sample contains 100,000 to 150,000 distinct CDR3 sequences, approximately 23% of which appear only once. The sample was glioma tissue, nonneoplastic brain tissue, or PBMCs (not recorded which). The receptors here all came from a human donor with low-grade glioma or glioblastoma, undergoing nonglioma brain surgery, or in good health (not recorded which).

The sample holds many counts of this clonotype. This sequence joins TRBV7-6 and TRBJ2-7; the D call may be TRBD1 or TRBD2 (5 bases each). The CDR3 spans 13 residues. CDR1 is SGHVS, CDR2 FNYEAQ, per germline. V was shortened by 5 bases and J by 2 bases, with 10 bases between the two germline ends. CDR3 nucleotides: TGTGCCAGCAGCCGGGACGAGACCTACGAGCAGTACTTC. This gives the protein CASSRDETYEQYF.

This clonotype was observed a handful of times. CDR3: CAWTSGNLYTSYNEQFF. CDR3 coding DNA: TGTGCCTGGACTAGCGGGAATCTATATACCTCCTACAATGAGCAGTTCTTC. The chain uses TRBV30 and TRBJ2-1; 9 bases are shared with TRBD2. V lost 4 bases, J lost 0 bases, and 10 bases stayed unmatched. CDR1 is GTSNPN, CDR2 SVGIG, per germline (reference sequence). This CDR3 comprises 17 residues. Using reference TRBV30 and TRBJ2-1 for the parts outside the CDR3, the full variable domain is SQTIHQWPATLVQPVGSPLSLECTVEGTSNPNLYWYRQAAGRGLQLLFYSVGIGQISSEVPQNLSASRPQDRQFILSSKKLLLSDSGFYLCAWTSGNLYTSYNEQFFGPGTRLTVL.

This chain joins TRBV30 and TRBJ1-1, with D hard to call. Trimming cost V 3 bases and J 6 bases, with 11 bases left between them. The CDR3 runs 12 residues. Germline CDR1 reads GTSNPN; CDR2 reads SVGIG (reference sequence). Here the CDR3 reads CAWSVDRPEAFF. The CDR3 bases are TGTGCCTGGAGCGTGGACCGGCCTGAAGCTTTCTTT.

This clonotype was counted at least ten times. This chain uses TRBV4-3 with TRBJ1-3; 7 nucleotides match TRBD1. The germline CDR1 and CDR2 sequences are LGHNA and YSLEER. Losses at the gene ends were 4 bases for V and 0 bases for J; bases not matched to a gene: 6. The CDR3 extends over 16 amino acids. CDR3: CASSLSQGGSGNTIYF. The DNA of the CDR3 is TGCGCCAGCAGCCTAAGCCAGGGGGGCTCTGGAAACACCATATATTTT.

This clonotype was counted ten times or more. The J gene is TRBJ2-3, the V gene TRBV6-1; D remains ambiguous. Germline V gives CDR1 MNHNS, CDR2 SASEGT. The length of the CDR3 is 12 residues. Trimming stripped 5 bases from V and 6 bases from J, with 9 bases between. CDR3 sequence (DNA): TGTGCCAGCAGTCCGAACTCGGATACGCAGTATTTT. This encodes CASSPNSDTQYF.

The table lists this clonotype with a few counts. V and J are TRBV5-5 and TRBJ1-5; D is unresolved. Per germline, CDR1 SGHKS and CDR2 YYEKEE (reference sequence). The CDR3 is 13 residues long. V was cut by 0 bases and J by 7 bases, with 8 bases left in between. CDR3 region: CASSLGEDQPQHF. CDR3 sequence (DNA): TGTGCCAGCAGCTTGGGTGAGGACCAGCCCCAGCATTTT.

This clonotype was found many times. The chain is built from TRBV6-1 and TRBJ2-1, with 7 bases fitting TRBD2. CDR3 size: 12 residues. The junction had 3 bases not matched to a gene; V was cut back by 8 bases and J by 5 bases. Per germline, CDR1 MNHNS and CDR2 SASEGT. This CDR3 reads CASRLADNEQFF. Written as DNA, the CDR3 is TGTGCCAGCCGACTAGCAGACAATGAGCAGTTCTTC.

In this sample, this clonotype turned up a few times. This could be a read error, since a much larger clone is one nucleotide away. The rearrangement uses TRBV20-1 and TRBJ1-2; no definite D call. The length of the CDR3 is 13 residues. The germline V gene encodes CDR1 DFQATT and CDR2 SNEGSKA (reference sequence). The germline V and J ends were trimmed by 3 bases and 0 bases, with 8 bases remaining between them. CDR3 in amino acids: CSASAFSNYGYTF. The CDR3 bases are TGCAGTGCTAGTGCGTTTTCTAACTATGGCTACACCTTC.

This clonotype was observed many times. The chain carries TRBV6-1 and TRBJ2-5; D not certain. Germline-derived CDR1 and CDR2 are MNHNS and SASEGT. Deletions cut 1 base from V and 4 bases from J, with 7 bases between. The CDR3 loop spans 13 amino acids. In nucleotides, the CDR3 is TGTGCCAGCAGTGAAGTAGGGTTAGAGACCCAGTACTTC. It yields the protein CASSEVGLETQYF.

This clonotype has a count of ten or more. The chain carries TRBV20-1 and TRBJ2-3, with D unresolved. Deletions cut 0 bases from V and 2 bases from J, with 9 bases between. The CDR3 extends over 14 amino acids. The germline V gene has CDR1 DFQATT and CDR2 SNEGSKA (reference sequence). CDR3 protein: CSARDRGDTDTQYF. CDR3 nucleotides: TGCAGTGCTAGAGATCGCGGAGACACAGATACGCAGTATTTT.

This clonotype was found many times. The chain carries TRBV2 and TRBJ2-5; 8 nucleotides line up with TRBD2. CDR1 and CDR2 (germline): SNHLY, FYNNEI. The CDR3 covers 13 residues. The junction had 1 base not matched to a gene; V was cut back by 3 bases and J by 4 bases. CDR3 DNA sequence: TGTGCCAGCAGTGACGGGACTAGAGAGACCCAGTACTTC. This codes for CASSDGTRETQYF.

Regarding this clonotype: This may stem from a read error, because a much larger clone lies one nucleotide away. CDR3 nucleotide sequence: TGTGCCGGCAGCGTTGCGACTAGCGGGAGGGGCGGACCTCCTTACGAGCAGTACTTC. Translating it yields CAGSVATSGRGGPPYEQYF. The chain uses TRBV4-2 and TRBJ2-7; 14 bases align to TRBD2. Germline-derived CDR1 and CDR2 are LGHNA and YNFKEQ. The CDR3 is 19 residues long.

This clonotype was seen only a few times. The rearrangement uses TRBV19 and TRBJ2-5; 10 bases fit TRBD2. Germline loops: CDR1 LNHDA, CDR2 SQIVND (reference sequence). The V segment lost 5 bases and the J segment 3 bases; nucleotides outside the gene matches: 9. The CDR3 length is 16 residues. The CDR3 sequence is CASSPPSGRVEETQYF. CDR3 bases: TGTGCCAGTAGTCCACCTAGCGGGAGAGTAGAAGAGACCCAGTACTTC.

This clonotype was found many times. This chain links TRBV2 with TRBJ1-2, with D maybe TRBD1 (5 bases). V lost 2 bases and J 4 bases, leaving 5 bases between the germline ends. Looked up from germline, CDR1 is SNHLY and CDR2 is FYNNEI. The CDR3 extends over 12 amino acids. The CDR3 protein is CASSEQGYGYTF. The CDR3 DNA is TGTGCCAGCAGTGAACAGGGCTATGGCTACACCTTC.

In regard to this clonotype: This may come from a read error, since a much larger clone is one base off. The gene calls are TRBV9 and TRBJ2-3; D is tentatively TRBD1 or TRBD2 (5 bases each). The germline V and J ends were trimmed by 3 bases and 8 bases, with 19 bases remaining between them. Per germline, CDR1 SGDLS and CDR2 YYNGEE. The CDR3 runs 15 residues. The CDR3 DNA sequence: TGTGCCAGCAGCGAATACGGGGCTCCCGCCGGTACGCAGTATTTT. It is translated as CASSEYGAPAGTQYF. The whole variable domain, remainder taken from reference TRBV9 and TRBJ2-3, is DSGVTQTPKHLITATGQRVTLRCSPRSGDLSVYWYQQSLDQGLQFLIQYYNGEERAKGNILERFSAQQFPDLHSELNLSSLELGDSALYFCASSEYGAPAGTQYFGPGTRLTVL.

This clonotype was seen ten or more times. Just one base apart from a much larger clone, this may be a read error. This CDR3 is CASRLTDTQYF. CDR3 DNA sequence: TGTGCCAGCCGCTTAACAGATACGCAGTATTTT. V is TRBV7-2 and J is TRBJ2-3; D remains unclear. This CDR3 comprises 11 residues. In germline, CDR1 is SGHTA, CDR2 FQGNSA.

This clonotype was recorded at least ten times. The V call is TRBV27, the J call TRBJ2-2; D is tentatively TRBD1 or TRBD2 (5 bases each). This CDR3 comprises 15 residues. Trimming cost V 1 base and J 5 bases, with 11 bases left between them. CDR1 MNHEY and CDR2 SMNVEV come from the germline V gene (reference sequence). This CDR3 is CASSLWGSGTGELFF. The CDR3 coding sequence is TGTGCCAGCAGTTTATGGGGGAGCGGAACCGGGGAGCTGTTTTTT.

Of note for this clonotype: A much larger clone is a single base away; this may be a read error. V usage is TRBV6-2 or TRBV6-3 and J usage is TRBJ1-3; TRBD1 might be the D (5 bases). Germline lookup yields CDR1 MNHEY and CDR2 SVGEGT. The CDR3 sequence is 14 residues long. The CDR3 DNA reads as TGTGCCAGCAGTTACTCGGGGGTCGGAAAAACCATATATTTT. Protein product: CASSYSGVGKTIYF.

The chain recombines TRBV7-9 with TRBJ1-4; 8 bases agree with TRBD1. The junction had 5 bases not matched to a gene; V was cut back by 2 bases and J by 3 bases. The CDR3 is 16 amino acids. Germline CDR1 and CDR2: SEHNR and FQNEAQ (reference sequence). The CDR3 region is CASSLYLGQANEKLFF. The DNA of the CDR3 is TGTGCCAGCAGCTTATACTTGGGACAGGCTAATGAAAAACTGTTTTTT.

About this clonotype: A clone one base away is much larger, so this may be a read error. This sequence joins TRBV19 and TRBJ2-1; 8 nucleotides agree with TRBD2. Germline CDR1 LNHDA, CDR2 SQIVND (reference sequence). The CDR3 length is 15 residues. V gave up 7 bases and J gave up 3 bases; unmatched junction bases: 8. The CDR3 loop is CASTVTSVIYNEQFF. DNA for the CDR3: TGTGCCAGTACCGTGACTAGCGTCATCTACAATGAGCAGTTCTTC.

This clonotype came up many times. The V call is TRBV3-1, the J call TRBJ2-3, with TRBD2 matching over 15 bases. Germline V gene data show CDR1 as LGHDT and CDR2 as YNNKEL (reference sequence). This CDR3 has 16 amino acids. The V and J ends lost 3 bases and 5 bases, in that order; junction bases with no gene match: 3. CDR3 nucleotides: TGTGCCAGCAGCCACCCGGGACTAGCGGGAGGAGATACGCAGTATTTT. Translation gives CASSHPGLAGGDTQYF.

The chain uses TRBV29-1 and TRBJ2-7; D ambiguous. CDR3 length: 11 amino acids. Germline lookup yields CDR1 SQVTM and CDR2 ANQGSEA. V dropped 5 bases and J dropped 0 bases, with 5 bases sitting between them. The CDR3 bases are TGCAGCGTTAGATACTCCTACGAGCAGTACTTC. Protein product: CSVRYSYEQYF.

The chain is built from TRBV29-1 and TRBJ1-5; the D is unclear. CDR3 length equals 13 residues. Germline CDR1 SQVTM, CDR2 ANQGSEA. The V end was cut by 5 bases, the J end by 3 bases, with 11 bases between. For the CDR3, the DNA is TGCAGCGTTCTGGGCCCCAACAATCAGCCCCAGCATTTT. It translates to CSVLGPNNQPQHF.

This clonotype has at least ten counts. The genes are TRBV4-2 and TRBJ1-1, with a possible D match to TRBD1 (5 bases). The V and J ends lost 0 bases and 1 base respectively, with 15 bases between them. The CDR3 is made up of 17 amino acids. Looked up from germline, CDR1 is LGHNA and CDR2 is YNFKEQ. The CDR3 bases are TGTGCCAGCAGCCAAGATGCGCAGGGAAGGAGGAACACTGAAGCTTTCTTT. The encoded protein is CASSQDAQGRRNTEAFF.

This clonotype was observed at least ten times. The CDR3: CASSPPGRTEAFF. CDR3 sequence (DNA): TGTGCCAGCTCACCCCCGGGTCGAACCGAAGCTTTCTTT. V usage is TRBV18 and J usage is TRBJ1-1; D not resolved. CDR3 size: 13 residues. V was trimmed by 3 bases and J by 8 bases, leaving 13 bases between them. The germline gives CDR1 KGHSH, CDR2 LQKENI.